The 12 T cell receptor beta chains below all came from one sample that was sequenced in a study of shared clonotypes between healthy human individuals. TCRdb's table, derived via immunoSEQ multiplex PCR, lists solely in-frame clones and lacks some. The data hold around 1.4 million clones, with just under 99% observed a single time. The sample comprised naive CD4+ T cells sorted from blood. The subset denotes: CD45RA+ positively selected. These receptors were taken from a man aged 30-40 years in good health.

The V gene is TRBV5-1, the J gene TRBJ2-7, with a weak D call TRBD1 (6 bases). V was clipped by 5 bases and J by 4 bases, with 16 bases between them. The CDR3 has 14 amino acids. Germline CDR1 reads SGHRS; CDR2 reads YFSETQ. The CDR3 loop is CASRGDISRYEQYF. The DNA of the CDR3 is TGCGCCAGCAGGGGGGACATCAGTCGATACGAGCAGTACTTC.

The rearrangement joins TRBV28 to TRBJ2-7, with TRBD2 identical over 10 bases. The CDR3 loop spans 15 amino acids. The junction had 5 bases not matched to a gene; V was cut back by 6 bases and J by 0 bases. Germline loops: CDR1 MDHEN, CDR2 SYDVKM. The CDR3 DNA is TGTGCCAGCAGACCCTCTAGCGGGAGCTCCTACGAGCAGTACTTC. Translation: CASRPSSGSSYEQYF. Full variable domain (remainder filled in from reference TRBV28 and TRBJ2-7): DVKVTQSSRYLVKRTGEKVFLECVQDMDHENMFWYRQDPGLGLRLIYFSYDVKMKEKGDIPEGYSVSREKKERFSLILESASTNQTSMYLCASRPSSGSSYEQYFGPGTRLTVT.

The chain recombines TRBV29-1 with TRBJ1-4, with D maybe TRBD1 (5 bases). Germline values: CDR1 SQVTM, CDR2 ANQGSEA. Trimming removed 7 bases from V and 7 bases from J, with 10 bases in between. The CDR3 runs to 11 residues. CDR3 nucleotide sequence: TGCAGCGCCATTAGGGGTGAAAAACTGTTTTTT. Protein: CSAIRGEKLFF.

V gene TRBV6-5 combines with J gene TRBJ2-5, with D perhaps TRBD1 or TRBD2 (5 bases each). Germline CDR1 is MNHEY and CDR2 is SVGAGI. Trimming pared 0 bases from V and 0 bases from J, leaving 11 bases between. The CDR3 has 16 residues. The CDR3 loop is CASSYSRGQYQETQYF. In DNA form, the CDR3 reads TGTGCCAGCAGTTACTCGAGGGGCCAGTACCAAGAGACCCAGTACTTC.

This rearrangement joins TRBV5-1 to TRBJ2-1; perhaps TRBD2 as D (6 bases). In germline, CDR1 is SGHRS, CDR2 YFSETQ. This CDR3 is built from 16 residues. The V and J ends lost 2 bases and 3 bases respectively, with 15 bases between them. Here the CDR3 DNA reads TGCGCCAGCAGCTTAGCGGGCCAAGGTATCTACAATGAGCAGTTCTTC. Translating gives CASSLAGQGIYNEQFF.

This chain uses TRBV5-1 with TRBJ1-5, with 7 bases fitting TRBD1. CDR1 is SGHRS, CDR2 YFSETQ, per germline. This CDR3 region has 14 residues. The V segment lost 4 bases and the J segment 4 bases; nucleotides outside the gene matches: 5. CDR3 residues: CASSMNRGNQPQHF. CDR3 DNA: TGCGCCAGCAGCATGAACAGGGGTAATCAGCCCCAGCATTTT.

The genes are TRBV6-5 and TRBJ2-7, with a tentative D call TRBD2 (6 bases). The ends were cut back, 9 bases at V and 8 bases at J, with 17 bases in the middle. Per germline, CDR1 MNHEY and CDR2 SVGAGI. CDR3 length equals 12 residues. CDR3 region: CASGARESKQYF. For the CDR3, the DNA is TGTGCCAGTGGGGCGCGGGAATCGAAGCAGTACTTC.

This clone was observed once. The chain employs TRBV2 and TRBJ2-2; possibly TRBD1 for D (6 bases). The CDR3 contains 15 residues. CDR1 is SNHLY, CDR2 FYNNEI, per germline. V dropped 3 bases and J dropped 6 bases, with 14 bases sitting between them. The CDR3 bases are TGTGCCAGCAGTGAGGGGGCGCGCGGTCCCGGGGAGCTGTTTTTT. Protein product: CASSEGARGPGELFF.

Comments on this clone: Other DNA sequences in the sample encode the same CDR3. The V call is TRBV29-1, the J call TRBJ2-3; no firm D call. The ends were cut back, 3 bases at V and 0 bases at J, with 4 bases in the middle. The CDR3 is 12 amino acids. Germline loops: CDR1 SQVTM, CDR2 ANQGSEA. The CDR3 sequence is CSVDPSTDTQYF. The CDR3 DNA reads TGCAGCGTTGACCCTAGCACAGATACGCAGTATTTT.

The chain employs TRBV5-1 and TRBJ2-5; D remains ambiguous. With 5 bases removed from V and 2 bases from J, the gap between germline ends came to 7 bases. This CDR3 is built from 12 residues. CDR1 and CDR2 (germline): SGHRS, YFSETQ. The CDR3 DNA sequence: TGCGCCAGCAGTGTGCAGCAAGAGACCCAGTACTTC. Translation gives CASSVQQETQYF.

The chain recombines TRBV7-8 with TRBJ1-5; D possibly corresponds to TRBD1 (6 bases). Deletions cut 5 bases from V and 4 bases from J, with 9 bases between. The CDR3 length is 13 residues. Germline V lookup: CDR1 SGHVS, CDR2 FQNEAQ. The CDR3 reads CASSQDRNQPQHF. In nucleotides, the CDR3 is TGTGCCAGCAGCCAGGACAGAAATCAGCCCCAGCATTTT.

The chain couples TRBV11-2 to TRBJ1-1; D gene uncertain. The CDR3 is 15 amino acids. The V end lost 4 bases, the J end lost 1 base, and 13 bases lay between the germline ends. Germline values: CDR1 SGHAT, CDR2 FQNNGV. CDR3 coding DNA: TGTGCCAGCAGCTCCTCATTAGGGCCGAACACTGAAGCTTTCTTT. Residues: CASSSSLGPNTEAFF.